The 21 T cell receptor beta chains below come from one sample, sequenced in a study of shared T cell receptors in the human thymus. The assay was immunoSEQ multiplex PCR, and TCRdb's table has in-frame clones only and misses some. The repertoire consists of approximately 760,000 clones, with approximately 83% occurring once and the leading ten covering 0.008% to 0.011%. These data were also reused for a study on human thymus T cells.

The specimen was thymocytes. Source of these receptors: a girl younger than two with a congenital heart defect.

The rearrangement uses TRBV2 and TRBJ2-7, with D possibly matching TRBD1 (5 bases). Germline V gene data show CDR1 as SNHLY and CDR2 as FYNNEI. The CDR3 is made up of 13 amino acids. V was trimmed by 5 bases and J by 0 bases, leaving 8 bases between them. CDR3 in amino acids: CASSFGHSYEQYF. The CDR3 DNA follows: TGTGCCAGCAGTTTCGGACACTCCTACGAGCAGTACTTC.

The sample holds one count of this clone. The rearrangement uses TRBV5-1 and TRBJ1-2, with D perhaps TRBD1 (6 bases). Deletions cut 2 bases from V and 3 bases from J, with 11 bases between. The CDR3 covers 14 residues. The germline CDR1 and CDR2 sequences are SGHRS and YFSETQ. The chain's CDR3 is CASSLPRQDYGYTF. The DNA of the CDR3 is TGCGCCAGCAGCTTACCAAGACAGGACTATGGCTACACCTTC.

This chain uses TRBV6-1 with TRBJ1-2; unclear D gene. Trimming stripped 0 bases from V and 3 bases from J, with 23 bases between. This CDR3 is built from 19 residues. Germline V gene lookup returns CDR1 MNHNS and CDR2 SASEGT. CDR3 sequence (DNA): TGTGCCAGCAGTGAAGCTCGCCTTGATCAGAGGGAATACGACTATGGCTACACCTTC. Translated: CASSEARLDQREYDYGYTF.

The gene calls are TRBV9 and TRBJ2-5; 7 bases fit TRBD1. The J segment lost 1 base and the V segment lost 3 bases, leaving 9 bases of the junction unmatched. Germline V gene sequence: CDR1 SGDLS, CDR2 YYNGEE. CDR3 length equals 16 residues. The CDR3 is CASSGEEGDSQETQYF. Here the CDR3 DNA reads TGTGCCAGCAGCGGAGAAGAAGGGGACAGCCAAGAGACCCAGTACTTC.

In this sample, this clone turned up a few times. The chain combines TRBV18 with TRBJ1-1, with 8 bases lining up with TRBD1. Germline trimming cut 6 bases from V and 5 bases from J; bases unmatched to any gene: 2. The germline V gene encodes CDR1 KGHSH and CDR2 LQKENI. The CDR3 length is 12 residues. CDR3 DNA: TGTGCCAGCTCGCAGGGGGCTACTGAAGCTTTCTTT. Its translation: CASSQGATEAFF.

This chain joins TRBV5-5 and TRBJ2-7; D might be TRBD2 (6 bases). Germline CDR1 is SGHKS and CDR2 is YYEKEE (reference sequence). This CDR3 contains 14 residues. The germline V and J ends were trimmed by 5 bases and 0 bases, with 12 bases remaining between them. CDR3 loop: CASSPGTPSYEQYF. In DNA form, the CDR3 reads TGTGCCAGCAGTCCCGGGACTCCCTCCTACGAGCAGTACTTC.

The chain links TRBV5-4 to TRBJ2-3, with 7 nucleotides matching TRBD1. The junction had 7 bases not matched to a gene; V was cut back by 0 bases and J by 3 bases. The CDR3 consists of 16 residues. CDR1 SGHNT and CDR2 YYREEE come from the germline V gene (reference sequence). This CDR3 is CASSLGYRGGTDTQYF. CDR3 nucleotide sequence: TGTGCCAGCAGCTTGGGATACAGGGGCGGGACAGATACGCAGTATTTT.

A few counts support this clone. The chain recombines TRBV11-2 with TRBJ2-3, with D perhaps TRBD1 (6 bases). Looked up from germline, CDR1 is SGHAT and CDR2 is FQNNGV. The CDR3 is made up of 16 amino acids. Trimming took 5 bases from V and 4 from J, leaving 19 bases between them. The CDR3 region has the DNA TGTGCCAGCAGCGCTAAAGGACAGCCCGTAGCAGATACGCAGTATTTT. Its protein is CASSAKGQPVADTQYF.

This chain connects TRBV4-1 to TRBJ2-5; D is undetermined. Germline V lookup: CDR1 MGHRA, CDR2 YSYEKL. This CDR3 has 12 amino acids. Trimming left V 5 bases short and J 5 bases short, with 9 bases between. CDR3 in amino acids: CASSGPRETQYF. CDR3 in DNA: TGCGCCAGCAGCGGCCCGCGGGAGACCCAGTACTTC.

The chain uses TRBV6-4 and TRBJ1-2; D may be TRBD1 (5 bases). The CDR3 sequence is 16 residues long. Germline V CDR1 and CDR2: MRHNA, SNTAGT. Trimming took 1 base from V and 3 from J, leaving 15 bases between them. In DNA, the CDR3 is TGTGCCAGCAGTGACTTCCCCTGGACAACTTACTATGGCTACACCTTC. The encoded protein is CASSDFPWTTYYGYTF.

The gene calls are TRBV5-1 and TRBJ2-5, with a tentative D call TRBD2 (7 bases). CDR1 and CDR2 from the germline V gene are SGHRS and YFSETQ. The V end was cut by 3 bases, the J end by 4 bases, with 28 bases between. The CDR3 has 19 residues. The CDR3 region is CASSSYPSRKGGERETQYF. The DNA for the CDR3 is TGCGCCAGCAGCTCCTACCCCAGCAGGAAAGGGGGGGAAAGAGAGACCCAGTACTTC.

The chain joins TRBV6-4 to TRBJ2-1; 9 nucleotides line up with TRBD2. The germline gives CDR1 MRHNA, CDR2 SNTAGT. CDR3 length equals 15 residues. V was pared by 5 bases and J by 4 bases, with 6 bases of the junction left unmatched. CDR3 in amino acids: CASSLTSGKYNEQFF. CDR3 coding DNA: TGTGCCAGCAGTCTGACTAGCGGAAAATACAATGAGCAGTTCTTC.

This clone was seen a single time. The rearrangement uses TRBV12-5 and TRBJ2-3; 8 nucleotides line up with TRBD2. The CDR3 runs to 16 residues. J lost 0 bases, V lost 0 bases, and 2 bases had no gene match. Germline CDR1 is LGHNT and CDR2 is FRNRAP. The DNA of the CDR3 is TGTGCTAGTGGTTTGGTTAGCGGGGCTAGCACAGATACGCAGTATTTT. Its translation is CASGLVSGASTDTQYF.

This clone showed up just a few times. The rearrangement joins TRBV6-5 to TRBJ1-5; D perhaps matches TRBD1 (6 bases). V gave up 5 bases and J gave up 6 bases, with 11 bases separating them. Germline CDR1 is MNHEY and CDR2 is SVGAGI. The length of the CDR3 is 13 residues. CDR3 nucleotides: TGTGCCAGCAGTGGCAGGGGCTCTCAGCCCCAGCATTTT. Its protein product is CASSGRGSQPQHF.

The chain is built from TRBV5-5 and TRBJ1-1; 8 positions agree with TRBD1. The germline V gene has CDR1 SGHKS and CDR2 YYEKEE (reference sequence). Trimming removed 4 bases from V and 1 base from J; junction bases left unmatched: 18. CDR3 length: 19 amino acids. The CDR3 DNA follows: TGTGCCAGCAGCACCAAGGGGCGGACAGGGAGCGCGGCGAACACTGAAGCTTTCTTT. Protein: CASSTKGRTGSAANTEAFF.

The chain carries TRBV4-1 and TRBJ1-2, with 8 bases that match TRBD1. V lost 4 bases and J lost 2; bases outside the gene matches: 12. Germline V gives CDR1 MGHRA, CDR2 YSYEKL. The CDR3 runs 17 residues. The DNA of the CDR3 is TGCGCCAGCAGCCCTAATTATCAGGGGGCCGGCAACTATGGCTACACCTTC. This sequence encodes CASSPNYQGAGNYGYTF.

The J gene is TRBJ1-6, the V gene TRBV5-5; TRBD1 matches 9 bases. This CDR3 is built from 16 residues. V dropped 4 bases and J dropped 10; count of bases not matched to a gene: 12. Germline V gives CDR1 SGHKS, CDR2 YYEKEE (reference sequence). The CDR3 loop reads CASSQQGAQFGSPLHF. CDR3 DNA sequence: TGTGCCAGCAGCCAACAGGGGGCTCAATTCGGGTCACCCCTCCACTTT.

The gene calls are TRBV27 and TRBJ2-7; the D is unclear. The CDR3 runs to 15 residues. Per germline, CDR1 MNHEY and CDR2 SMNVEV (reference sequence). The V end lost 1 base, the J end lost 0 bases, and 10 bases lay between the germline ends. CDR3 coding DNA: TGTGCCAGCAGTTTATTCAGTCGGAGCTCCTACGAGCAGTACTTC. Translated: CASSLFSRSSYEQYF.

The chain couples TRBV5-1 to TRBJ1-6; D is unclear. Germline V lookup: CDR1 SGHRS, CDR2 YFSETQ. This CDR3 has 18 residues. The ends were cut back, 0 bases at V and 0 bases at J, with 13 bases in the middle. The CDR3 coding sequence is TGCGCCAGCAGCTTGGCGGGGAACGCGTTCTCCTATAATTCACCCCTCCACTTT. Its translation is CASSLAGNAFSYNSPLHF.

V usage is TRBV19 and J usage is TRBJ1-1; TRBD1 matches 9 bases. The CDR3 totals 15 residues. After removal of 5 bases from V and 5 bases from J, the junction contained 9 bases not matched to a gene. The germline CDR1 and CDR2 sequences are LNHDA and SQIVND (reference sequence). In DNA, the CDR3 is TGTGCCAGTAGTCCAGCAGGGGGGACAGGGACTGAAGCTTTCTTT. It encodes CASSPAGGTGTEAFF.

V gene TRBV4-2 combines with J gene TRBJ1-4; D is unresolved. Trimming pared 4 bases from V and 7 bases from J, leaving 19 bases between. This CDR3 is built from 16 residues. CDR1 and CDR2 (germline): LGHNA, YNFKEQ. The CDR3 sequence: CASSRGLASGSEKLFF. CDR3 DNA sequence: TGTGCCAGCAGCCGCGGGCTCGCCTCTGGGAGTGAAAAACTGTTTTTT.